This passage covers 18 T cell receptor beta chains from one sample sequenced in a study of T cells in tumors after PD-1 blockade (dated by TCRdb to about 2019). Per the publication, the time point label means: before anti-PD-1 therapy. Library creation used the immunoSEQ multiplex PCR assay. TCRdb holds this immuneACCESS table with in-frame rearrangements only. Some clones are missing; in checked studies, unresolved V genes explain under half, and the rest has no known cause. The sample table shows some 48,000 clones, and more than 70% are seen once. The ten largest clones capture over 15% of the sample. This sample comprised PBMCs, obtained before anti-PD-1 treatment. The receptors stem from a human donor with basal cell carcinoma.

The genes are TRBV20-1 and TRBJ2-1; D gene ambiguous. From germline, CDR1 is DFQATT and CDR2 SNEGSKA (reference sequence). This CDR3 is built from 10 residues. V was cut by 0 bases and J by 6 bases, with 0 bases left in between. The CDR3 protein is CSARDNEQFF. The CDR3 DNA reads TGCAGTGCTAGAGACAATGAGCAGTTCTTC.

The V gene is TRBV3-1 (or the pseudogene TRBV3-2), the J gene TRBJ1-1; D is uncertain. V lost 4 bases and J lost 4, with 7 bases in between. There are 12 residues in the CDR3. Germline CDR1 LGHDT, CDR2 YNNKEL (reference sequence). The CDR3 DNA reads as TGTGCCAGCAGCCGGGGAAGCACTGAAGCTTTCTTT. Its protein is CASSRGSTEAFF.

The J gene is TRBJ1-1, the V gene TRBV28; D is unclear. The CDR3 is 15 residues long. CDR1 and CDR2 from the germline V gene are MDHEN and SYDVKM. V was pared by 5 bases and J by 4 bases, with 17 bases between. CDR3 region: CASSPPTGWGTEAFF. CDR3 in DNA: TGTGCCAGCAGTCCGCCAACGGGCTGGGGCACTGAAGCTTTCTTT. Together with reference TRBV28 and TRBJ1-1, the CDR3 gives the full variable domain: DVKVTQSSRYLVKRTGEKVFLECVQDMDHENMFWYRQDPGLGLRLIYFSYDVKMKEKGDIPEGYSVSREKKERFSLILESASTNQTSMYLCASSPPTGWGTEAFFGQGTRLTVV.

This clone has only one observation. The CDR3, as DNA: TGCAGCGTTGACGGGCGTCTGACCGGGGAGCTGTTTTTT. Translated, it gives CSVDGRLTGELFF. The chain couples TRBV29-1 to TRBJ2-2; no clear D gene. V gave up 3 bases and J gave up 5 bases, with 10 bases separating them. Germline V gene lookup returns CDR1 SQVTM and CDR2 ANQGSEA. This CDR3 has 13 amino acids.

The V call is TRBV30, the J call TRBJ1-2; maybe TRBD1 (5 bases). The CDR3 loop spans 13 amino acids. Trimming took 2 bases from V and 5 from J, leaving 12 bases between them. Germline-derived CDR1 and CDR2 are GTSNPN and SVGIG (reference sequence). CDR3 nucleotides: TGTGCCTGGAGTCGGGACGGGGGATATGGCTACACCTTC. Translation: CAWSRDGGYGYTF.

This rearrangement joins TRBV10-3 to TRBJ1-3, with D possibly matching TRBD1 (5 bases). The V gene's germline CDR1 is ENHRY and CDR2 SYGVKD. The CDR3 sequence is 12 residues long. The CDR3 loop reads CVARGTGNTIYF. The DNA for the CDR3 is TGTGTCGCGCGGGGGACTGGAAACACCATATATTTT.

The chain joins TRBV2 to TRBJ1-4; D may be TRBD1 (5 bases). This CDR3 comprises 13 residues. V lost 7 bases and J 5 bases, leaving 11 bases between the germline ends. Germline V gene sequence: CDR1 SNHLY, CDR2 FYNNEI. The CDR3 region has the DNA TGTGCCAGCAATTTCGGGGGGAATGAAAAACTGTTTTTT. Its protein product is CASNFGGNEKLFF.

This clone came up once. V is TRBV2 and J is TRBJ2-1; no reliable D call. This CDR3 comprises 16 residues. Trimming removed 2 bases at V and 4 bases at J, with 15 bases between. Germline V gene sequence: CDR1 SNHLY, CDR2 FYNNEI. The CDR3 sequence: CASSESDLLLYNEQFF. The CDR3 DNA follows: TGTGCCAGCAGTGAATCCGACTTACTCCTTTACAATGAGCAGTTCTTC.

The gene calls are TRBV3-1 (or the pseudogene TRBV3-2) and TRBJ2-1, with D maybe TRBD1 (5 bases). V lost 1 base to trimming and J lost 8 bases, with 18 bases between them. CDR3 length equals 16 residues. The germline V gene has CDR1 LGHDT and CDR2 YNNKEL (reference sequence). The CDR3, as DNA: TGTGCCAGCAGCCAAGGGAAAGGGGCCAAGGGCGATGAGCAGTTCTTC. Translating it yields CASSQGKGAKGDEQFF.

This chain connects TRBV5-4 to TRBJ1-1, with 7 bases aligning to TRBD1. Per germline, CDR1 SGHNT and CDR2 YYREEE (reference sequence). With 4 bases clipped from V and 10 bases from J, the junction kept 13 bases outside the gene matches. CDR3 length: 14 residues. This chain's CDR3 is CASSPERQGNRAFF. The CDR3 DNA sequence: TGTGCCAGCAGCCCGGAACGACAGGGTAATAGAGCTTTCTTT. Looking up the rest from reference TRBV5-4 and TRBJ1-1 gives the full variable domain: ETGVTQSPTHLIKTRGQQVTLRCSSQSGHNTVSWYQQALGQGPQFIFQYYREEENGRGNFPPRFSGLQFPNYSSELNVNALELDDSALYLCASSPERQGNRAFFGQGTRLTVV.

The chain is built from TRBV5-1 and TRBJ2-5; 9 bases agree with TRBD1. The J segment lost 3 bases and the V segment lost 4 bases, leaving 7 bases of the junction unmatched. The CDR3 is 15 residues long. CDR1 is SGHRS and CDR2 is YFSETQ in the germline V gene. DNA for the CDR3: TGCGCCAGCAGCCCGACAGGGGGAGGAAAAGAGACCCAGTACTTC. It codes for CASSPTGGGKETQYF.

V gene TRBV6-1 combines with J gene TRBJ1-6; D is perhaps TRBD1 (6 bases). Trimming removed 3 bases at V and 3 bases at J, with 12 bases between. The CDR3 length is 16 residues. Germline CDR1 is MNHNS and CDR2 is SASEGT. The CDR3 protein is CASSDLGQLYNSPLHF. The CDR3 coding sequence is TGTGCCAGCAGTGACCTCGGACAGCTCTATAATTCACCCCTCCACTTT.

CDR3 sequence: CASSRGQGNEKLFF. CDR3 DNA sequence: TGTGCCAGCAGTCGTGGACAGGGGAATGAAAAACTGTTTTTT. This chain joins TRBV6-5 and TRBJ1-4, with TRBD1 matching over 9 bases. CDR1 is MNHEY and CDR2 is SVGAGI in the germline V gene. V was clipped by 5 bases and J by 5 bases; unmatched bases: 3. The CDR3 contains 14 residues.

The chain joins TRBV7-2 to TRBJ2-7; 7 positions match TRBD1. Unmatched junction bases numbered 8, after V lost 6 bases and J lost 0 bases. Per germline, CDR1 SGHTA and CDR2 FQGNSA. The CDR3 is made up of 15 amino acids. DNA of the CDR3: TGTGCCAGCAGAAGGGGACAGAAAGACTCCTACGAGCAGTACTTC. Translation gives CASRRGQKDSYEQYF.

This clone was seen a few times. The CDR3 DNA reads as TGTGCCAGCACAGGGCCTCCCAGGGGAGGCCAGCCCCAGCATTTT. Translation: CASTGPPRGGQPQHF. The chain employs TRBV2 and TRBJ1-5; tentatively, D is TRBD1 (6 bases). V gave up 7 bases and J gave up 7 bases, with 20 bases separating them. The CDR3 has 15 residues. Germline assignment: CDR1 SNHLY and CDR2 FYNNEI.

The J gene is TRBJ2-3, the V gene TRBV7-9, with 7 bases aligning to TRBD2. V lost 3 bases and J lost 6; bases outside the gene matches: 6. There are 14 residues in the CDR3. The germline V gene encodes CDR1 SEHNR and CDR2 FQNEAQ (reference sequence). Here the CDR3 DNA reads TGTGCCAGCAGCTTCAGCGGGGCATCGGATACGCAGTATTTT. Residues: CASSFSGASDTQYF.

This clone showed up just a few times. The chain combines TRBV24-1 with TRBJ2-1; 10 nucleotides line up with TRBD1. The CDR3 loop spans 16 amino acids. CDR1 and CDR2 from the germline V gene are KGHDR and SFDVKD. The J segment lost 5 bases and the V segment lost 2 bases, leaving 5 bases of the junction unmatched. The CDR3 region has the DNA TGTGCCACCAGTGATTCCCGACAGGGGGCGGACAATGAGCAGTTCTTC. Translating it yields CATSDSRQGADNEQFF.

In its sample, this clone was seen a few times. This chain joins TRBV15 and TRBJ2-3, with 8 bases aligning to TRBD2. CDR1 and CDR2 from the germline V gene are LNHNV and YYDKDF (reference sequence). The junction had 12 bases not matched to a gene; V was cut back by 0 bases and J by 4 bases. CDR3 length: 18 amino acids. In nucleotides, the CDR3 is TGTGCCACCAGCAGAGATCCCCCCTACTCGGGGGGGGCAGATACGCAGTATTTT. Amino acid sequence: CATSRDPPYSGGADTQYF.